The source of this T cell receptor beta chain is a study of cytomegalovirus exposure and HLA in healthy donors. Regarding the study as a whole: Clonal expansion was found to be greater in HLA-associated TCR beta chains than in equally common others in a later analysis. Reportedly, cytomegalovirus status was diagnosed with high sensitivity and specificity. At a 0.05 false discovery rate, a later analysis found 15,000 to 20,000 TCR beta sequences to be associated with HLA alleles.

60 Vbeta and 13 Jbeta primers were used in PCR. Sequencing used immunoSEQ multiplex PCR; TCRdb keeps in-frame clones, though not all of them. The sample holds 150,000 to 200,000 clones, 81% seen once. As to this clone: Its antigen is unknown.

Germline assignment: CDR1 MNHEY and CDR2 SVGAGI. V was pared by 8 bases and J by 0 bases, with 11 bases between. The CDR3 runs 15 residues. This TCR was sampled from a woman aged 18-29 years in good health and CMV-seropositive. Sequencing was performed on PBMCs. The V call is TRBV6-5, the J call TRBJ2-6; possibly TRBD2 for D (6 bases). The chain's CDR3 is CASAGGDSGANVLTF. CDR3 DNA: TGTGCCAGCGCCGGGGGAGACTCTGGGGCCAACGTCCTGACTTTC.